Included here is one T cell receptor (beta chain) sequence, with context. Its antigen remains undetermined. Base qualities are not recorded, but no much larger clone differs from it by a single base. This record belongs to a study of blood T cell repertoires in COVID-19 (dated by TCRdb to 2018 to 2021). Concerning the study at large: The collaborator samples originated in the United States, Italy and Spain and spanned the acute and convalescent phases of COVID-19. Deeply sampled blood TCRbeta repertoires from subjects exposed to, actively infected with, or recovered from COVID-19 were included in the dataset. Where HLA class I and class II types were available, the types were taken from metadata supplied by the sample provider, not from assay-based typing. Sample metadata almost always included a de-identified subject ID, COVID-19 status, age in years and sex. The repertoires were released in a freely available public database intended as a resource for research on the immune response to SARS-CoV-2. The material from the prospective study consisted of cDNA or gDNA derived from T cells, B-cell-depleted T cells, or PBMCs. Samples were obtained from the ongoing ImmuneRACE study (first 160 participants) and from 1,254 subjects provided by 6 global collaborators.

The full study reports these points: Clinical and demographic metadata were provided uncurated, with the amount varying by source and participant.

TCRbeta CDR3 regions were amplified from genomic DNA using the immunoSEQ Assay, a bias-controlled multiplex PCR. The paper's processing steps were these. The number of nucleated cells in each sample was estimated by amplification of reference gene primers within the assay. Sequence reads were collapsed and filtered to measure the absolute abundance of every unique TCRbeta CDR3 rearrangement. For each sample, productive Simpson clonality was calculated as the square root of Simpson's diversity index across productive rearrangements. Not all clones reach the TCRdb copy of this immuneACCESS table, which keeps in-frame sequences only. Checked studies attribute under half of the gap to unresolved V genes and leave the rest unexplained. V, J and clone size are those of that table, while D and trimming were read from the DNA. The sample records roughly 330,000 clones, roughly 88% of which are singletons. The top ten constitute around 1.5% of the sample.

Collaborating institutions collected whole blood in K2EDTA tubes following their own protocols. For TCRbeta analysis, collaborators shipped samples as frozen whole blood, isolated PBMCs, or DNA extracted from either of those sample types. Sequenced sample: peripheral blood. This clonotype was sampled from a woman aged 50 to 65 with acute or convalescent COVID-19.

The CDR3 is CASSQETGFNSPLHF. The nucleotides are TGTGCCAGCAGCCAAGAGACAGGGTTTAACTCACCCCTCCACTTT. Rearrangement joined TRBV3-1 (or the pseudogene TRBV3-2) to TRBJ1-6, with TRBD1 identical over 7 junction bases. Taken from cysteine to phenylalanine, the CDR3 has 15 residues. Of all the DNA, just the CDR3 is kept, 45 bases in frame from base 1. Based on the germline V gene (reference sequence), the CDR1 and CDR2 sequences are LGHDT and YNNKEL. From V the trimming removes 0 bases and from J it removes 10 bases, while the gene matches leave 6 bases of the junction unaccounted for.